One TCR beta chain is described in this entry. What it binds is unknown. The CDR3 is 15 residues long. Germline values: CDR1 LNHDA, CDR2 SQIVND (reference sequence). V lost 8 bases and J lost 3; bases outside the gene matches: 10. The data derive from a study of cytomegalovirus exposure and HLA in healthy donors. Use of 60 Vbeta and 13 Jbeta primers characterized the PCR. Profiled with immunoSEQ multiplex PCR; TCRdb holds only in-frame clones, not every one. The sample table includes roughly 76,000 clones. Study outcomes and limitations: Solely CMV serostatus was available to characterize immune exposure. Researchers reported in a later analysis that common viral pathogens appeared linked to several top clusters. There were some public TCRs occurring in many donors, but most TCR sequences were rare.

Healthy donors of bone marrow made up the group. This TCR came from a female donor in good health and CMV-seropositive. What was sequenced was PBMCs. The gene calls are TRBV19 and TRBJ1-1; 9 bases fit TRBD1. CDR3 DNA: TGTGCCAGTCATGGGCGGGACAGGGTGGACACTGAAGCTTTCTTT. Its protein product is CASHGRDRVDTEAFF.